A selection of T cell receptor beta chains follows, all from one sample in a study of blood T cell repertoires in COVID-19. Data came from immunoSEQ multiplex PCR; TCRdb stores just in-frame clones and leaves some out. The table includes approximately 230,000 clones, about nine tenths detected once. The sample taken for sequencing was PBMCs or T cells enriched from blood (not recorded which). The receptors derive from a young man who had recovered from COVID-19. The CDR3 runs from the conserved cysteine through the conserved F or W. A D gene is named only where the DNA matches it firmly. Size values are once, few and many counts, or a class for expanded clones, and some rows have none.

J: TRBJ2-5; D: TRBD1; V: TRBV28; size: many; CDR3: CASSLEQGAGEETQYF; DNA: TGTGCCAGCAGTCTAGAACAGGGGGCGGGAGAAGAGACCCAGTACTTC
J: TRBJ1-5; D: -; V: TRBV7-2; size: -; CDR3: CASSFAGVNQPQHF; DNA: TGTGCCAGCAGCTTCGCGGGGGTCAATCAGCCCCAGCATTTT
J: TRBJ1-2; D: -; V: TRBV2; size: -; CDR3: CASSEQNYGYTF; DNA: TGTGCCAGCAGTGAACAGAACTATGGCTACACCTTC
J: TRBJ1-1; D: -; V: TRBV6-5; size: -; CDR3: CASRTANTEAFF; DNA: TGTGCCAGCAGGACAGCGAACACTGAAGCTTTCTTT
J: TRBJ1-4; D: -; V: TRBV19; size: -; CDR3: CASSIRVREKLFF; DNA: TGTGCCAGTAGTATTCGGGTCCGTGAAAAACTGTTTTTT
J: TRBJ2-3; D: -; V: TRBV18; size: -; CDR3: CASSVNDQGPTDTQYF; DNA: TGTGCCAGCTCCGTTAACGACCAGGGGCCCACAGATACGCAGTATTTT
J: TRBJ2-5; D: -; V: TRBV3-1/TRBV3-2; size: -; CDR3: CASSQGVRVGETQYF; DNA: TGTGCCAGCAGCCAAGGAGTCAGGGTGGGGGAGACCCAGTACTTC
J: TRBJ2-1; D: -; V: TRBV5-6; size: -; CDR3: CASSLASVNEQFF; DNA: TGTGCCAGCAGCTTGGCTAGCGTCAATGAGCAGTTCTTC
J: TRBJ1-4; D: -; V: TRBV7-2; size: -; CDR3: CASSLKYGQGTNEKLFF; DNA: TGTGCCAGCAGCTTAAAGTATGGGCAGGGAACTAATGAAAAACTGTTTTTT
J: TRBJ2-7; D: TRBD1; V: TRBV18; size: -; CDR3: CASSRGAGGESYEQYF; DNA: TGTGCCAGCTCACGAGGGGCAGGGGGTGAATCCTACGAGCAGTACTTC
J: TRBJ1-1; D: -; V: TRBV12-5; size: -; CDR3: CASGLVGGAEAFF; DNA: TGTGCTAGTGGTTTGGTGGGGGGGGCTGAAGCTTTCTTT
J: TRBJ2-3; D: -; V: TRBV9; size: -; CDR3: CASSPVGGGLTDTQYF; DNA: TGTGCCAGCAGCCCAGTAGGGGGGGGGCTCACAGATACGCAGTATTTT
J: TRBJ1-3; D: TRBD1; V: TRBV2; size: -; CDR3: CASRRDSSSGNTIYF; DNA: TGTGCCAGCAGACGGGACAGCTCATCTGGAAACACCATATATTTT
J: TRBJ1-2; D: -; V: TRBV15; size: few; CDR3: CATSRDTGIYGYTF; DNA: TGTGCCACCAGCAGAGATACAGGGATCTATGGCTACACCTTC
J: TRBJ1-2; D: -; V: TRBV19; size: few; CDR3: CASSTGEVAVGYTF; DNA: TGTGCCAGTAGTACAGGGGAAGTAGCTGTTGGCTACACCTTC
J: TRBJ2-7; D: TRBD2; V: TRBV27; size: -; CDR3: CASSRLAGGEQYF; DNA: TGTGCCAGCAGCAGACTAGCGGGTGGAGAGCAGTACTTC
J: TRBJ2-1; D: -; V: TRBV2; size: -; CDR3: CASSEFDSYNEQFF; DNA: TGTGCCAGCAGTGAATTCGACTCGTACAATGAGCAGTTCTTC
J: TRBJ1-5; D: TRBD1; V: TRBV29-1; size: -; CDR3: CSATTGGKNQPQHF; DNA: TGCAGCGCAACGACAGGGGGGAAAAATCAGCCCCAGCATTTT
J: TRBJ2-1; D: TRBD2; V: TRBV14; size: -; CDR3: CASSLRLAGGPGNEQFF; DNA: TGTGCCAGCAGCCTCCGACTAGCGGGAGGGCCAGGCAATGAGCAGTTCTTC
J: TRBJ2-7; D: TRBD1; V: TRBV11-2; size: -; CDR3: CASSLGQGGYEQYF; DNA: TGTGCCAGCAGCTTGGGACAGGGCGGATACGAGCAGTACTTC
J: TRBJ1-4; D: -; V: TRBV3-1/TRBV3-2; size: -; CDR3: CASSQDLAALGLFF; DNA: TGTGCCAGCAGCCAAGATCTGGCGGCATTGGGACTGTTTTTT
J: TRBJ2-5; D: TRBD1; V: TRBV28; size: -; CDR3: CASRLQGSETQYF; DNA: TGTGCCAGCAGGCTACAGGGGTCCGAGACCCAGTACTTC
J: TRBJ2-5; D: TRBD2; V: TRBV28; size: -; CDR3: CATQLAGGETQYF; DNA: TGTGCCACACAACTAGCGGGAGGTGAGACCCAGTACTTC
J: TRBJ2-2; D: -; V: TRBV18; size: -; CDR3: CASSPRHTGELFF; DNA: TGTGCCAGCTCACCGCGTCACACCGGGGAGCTGTTTTTT
J: TRBJ2-7; D: -; V: TRBV10-2; size: -; CDR3: CASSGAGVGYEQYF; DNA: TGCGCCAGCAGTGGGGCAGGGGTGGGCTACGAGCAGTACTTC
J: TRBJ2-7; D: -; V: TRBV9; size: -; CDR3: CASTEGSPSAEQYF; DNA: TGTGCCAGCACAGAGGGCTCCCCGTCGGCCGAGCAGTACTTC
J: TRBJ1-4; D: TRBD1; V: TRBV7-2; size: -; CDR3: CASSLAWGQGGEKLFF; DNA: TGTGCCAGCAGCTTAGCTTGGGGACAGGGTGGGGAAAAACTGTTTTTT
J: TRBJ1-3; D: -; V: TRBV30; size: -; CDR3: CAWRKTGWVVTIYF; DNA: TGTGCCTGGAGAAAGACAGGTTGGGTTGTCACCATATATTTT
J: TRBJ2-6; D: -; V: TRBV18; size: -; CDR3: CASSQGLGSGANVLTF; DNA: TGTGCCAGCTCGCAAGGACTGGGGTCTGGGGCCAACGTCCTGACTTTC
J: TRBJ2-2; D: TRBD2; V: TRBV3-1/TRBV3-2; size: -; CDR3: CASSQAGGGPSTGELFF; DNA: TGTGCCAGCAGCCAAGCTGGGGGAGGGCCGTCAACCGGGGAGCTGTTTTTT
J: TRBJ2-1; D: -; V: TRBV9; size: -; CDR3: CASSPMGVVGEQFF; DNA: TGTGCCAGCAGCCCCATGGGAGTGGTGGGTGAGCAGTTCTTC
J: TRBJ2-1; D: -; V: TRBV21-1; size: -; CDR3: CASSKGTSGREAYNEQFF; DNA: TGTGCCAGCAGCAAAGGGACTAGCGGGAGGGAAGCCTACAATGAGCAGTTCTTC
J: TRBJ2-1; D: TRBD1; V: TRBV5-1; size: -; CDR3: CASSSGRLPGTGKDNEQFF; DNA: TGCGCCAGCAGCTCTGGGCGCTTACCCGGGACAGGGAAAGACAATGAGCAGTTCTTC
J: TRBJ1-5; D: -; V: TRBV6-5; size: -; CDR3: CASTSRHSNQPQHF; DNA: TGTGCCAGCACTTCCCGACATAGCAATCAGCCCCAGCATTTT
J: TRBJ1-4; D: TRBD1; V: TRBV7-9; size: -; CDR3: CASSGGQAATNEKLFF; DNA: TGTGCCAGCAGCGGGGGACAGGCCGCAACTAATGAAAAACTGTTTTTT
J: TRBJ2-7; D: -; V: TRBV5-1; size: -; CDR3: CASSLDRASYEQYF; DNA: TGCGCCAGCAGCTTGGACAGAGCCTCCTACGAGCAGTACTTC
J: TRBJ2-1; D: TRBD2; V: TRBV24-1; size: -; CDR3: CATSELGLAGAYNEQFF; DNA: TGTGCCACCAGTGAGCTGGGACTAGCGGGTGCCTACAATGAGCAGTTCTTC
J: TRBJ2-3; D: -; V: TRBV6-4; size: -; CDR3: CASSDSRTDTQYF; DNA: TGTGCCAGCAGTGACTCGAGAACAGATACGCAGTATTTT
J: TRBJ2-1; D: -; V: TRBV5-1; size: once; CDR3: CASGRSLGNEQFF; DNA: TGCGCCAGCGGCCGTAGCTTGGGCAATGAGCAGTTCTTC
J: TRBJ2-5; D: TRBD1; V: TRBV6-5; size: -; CDR3: CASQEWGQGVETQYF; DNA: TGTGCCAGCCAAGAATGGGGACAGGGAGTTGAGACCCAGTACTTC
J: TRBJ2-1; D: -; V: TRBV11-2; size: -; CDR3: CASSWGLRNYNEQFF; DNA: TGTGCCAGCAGTTGGGGACTTCGGAACTACAATGAGCAGTTCTTC
J: TRBJ2-3; D: -; V: TRBV7-2; size: -; CDR3: CASSFGRGYTQYF; DNA: TGTGCCAGCAGCTTTGGCAGGGGATATACGCAGTATTTT
J: TRBJ1-3; D: -; V: TRBV3-1/TRBV3-2; size: -; CDR3: CASSQSNSGNTIYF; DNA: TGTGCCAGCAGCCAGAGCAACTCTGGAAACACCATATATTTT
J: TRBJ2-5; D: TRBD2; V: TRBV7-2; size: -; CDR3: CASSLRVGTSASQETQYF; DNA: TGTGCCAGCAGCCTTAGGGTGGGGACTAGCGCTTCCCAAGAGACCCAGTACTTC
J: TRBJ2-5; D: -; V: TRBV2; size: -; CDR3: CASTPGQGAQETQYF; DNA: TGTGCCAGCACCCCAGGTCAGGGCGCACAAGAGACCCAGTACTTC
J: TRBJ2-6; D: TRBD2; V: TRBV4-1; size: once; CDR3: CASSQEGVAGVGANVLTF; DNA: TGCGCCAGCAGCCAAGAGGGGGTGGCGGGAGTTGGGGCCAACGTCCTGACTTTC
J: TRBJ2-5; D: TRBD2; V: TRBV2; size: -; CDR3: CASKRLAPTRNPEETQYF; DNA: TGTGCCAGCAAGCGACTAGCGCCAACACGAAACCCAGAGGAGACCCAGTACTTC
J: TRBJ2-1; D: TRBD2; V: TRBV3-1/TRBV3-2; size: -; CDR3: CASSNSGINEQFF; DNA: TGTGCCAGCAGTAATAGCGGGATCAATGAGCAGTTCTTC
J: TRBJ2-2; D: TRBD1; V: TRBV28; size: -; CDR3: CASSLSGGNPNTGELFF; DNA: TGTGCCAGCAGTTTATCAGGGGGTAACCCGAACACCGGGGAGCTGTTTTTT
J: TRBJ2-5; D: -; V: TRBV18; size: -; CDR3: CASSQFNSGNLQETQYF; DNA: TGTGCCAGCTCGCAATTCAATAGCGGTAATCTCCAAGAGACCCAGTACTTC
J: TRBJ1-1; D: TRBD1; V: TRBV2; size: -; CDR3: CASFRGTEHTEAFF; DNA: TGTGCCAGCTTTAGGGGGACAGAGCACACTGAAGCTTTCTTT
J: TRBJ2-1; D: -; V: TRBV5-4; size: -; CDR3: CASSPLGGASYNEQFF; DNA: TGTGCCAGCAGCCCCTTAGGTGGGGCCTCCTACAATGAGCAGTTCTTC
J: TRBJ1-5; D: -; V: TRBV28; size: -; CDR3: CASSGRVGNQPQHF; DNA: TGTGCCAGCAGCGGGAGGGTAGGCAATCAGCCCCAGCATTTT
J: TRBJ2-1; D: -; V: TRBV6-5; size: -; CDR3: CASSYTHPAQNEQFF; DNA: TGTGCCAGCAGTTACACTCACCCCGCCCAAAATGAGCAGTTCTTC
J: TRBJ2-5; D: -; V: TRBV10-3; size: -; CDR3: CAISESTPEKRLQETQYF; DNA: TGTGCCATCAGTGAGTCGACTCCGGAGAAGAGACTCCAAGAGACCCAGTACTTC
J: TRBJ1-2; D: -; V: TRBV5-4; size: -; CDR3: CASSTPGGLANYGYTF; DNA: TGTGCCAGCAGCACCCCGGGGGGCCTAGCTAACTATGGCTACACCTTC
J: TRBJ1-1; D: TRBD1; V: TRBV30; size: -; CDR3: CAWNSFQTGRKNTEAFF; DNA: TGTGCCTGGAATTCCTTCCAGACAGGGCGAAAGAACACTGAAGCTTTCTTT
J: TRBJ2-1; D: -; V: TRBV4-1; size: -; CDR3: CASSRTPPDEQFF; DNA: TGCGCCAGCAGCCGGACTCCTCCCGACGAGCAGTTCTTC